The 3 T cell receptor beta chains in this list originate from one sample, sequenced in a study of early T cells in non-severe SARS-CoV-2 infection. Each CDR3 protein gets one entry after TCRdb re-called the 5' RACE reads with MiXCR. The table shows around 58,000 distinct CDR3 sequences, with less than 5.5% occurring only once. The sample comprised whole blood. These receptors were taken from an adult who was a healthcare worker with PCR-confirmed SARS-CoV-2 infection or an uninfected control (not recorded which).

This clonotype has at least ten counts. The chain is built from TRBV11-3 and TRBJ2-2, with D unresolved. This CDR3 has 12 amino acids. V lost 0 bases and J lost 6, with 2 bases in between. The germline V gene has CDR1 SGHNT and CDR2 YENEEA. The CDR3 sequence is CASSLDSGELFF. DNA of the CDR3: TGTGCCAGCAGCTTAGACTCCGGGGAGCTGTTTTTT.

This clonotype was observed many times. The V gene is TRBV2, the J gene TRBJ2-7, with 9 bases that match TRBD1. Germline CDR1 and CDR2: SNHLY and FYNNEI. The V gene end was trimmed by 11 bases and the J gene end by 0 bases; junction bases not matched to a gene: 5. There are 13 residues in the CDR3. The CDR3 here is CAGAGQGSYEQYF. Here the CDR3 DNA reads TGTGCCGGGGCGGGACAGGGCTCCTACGAGCAGTACTTC.

This clonotype was seen a few times. The chain joins TRBV19 to TRBJ2-7; D possibly uses TRBD1 or TRBD2 (5 bases each). This CDR3 spans 15 amino acids. V was shortened by 10 bases and J by 0 bases, with 19 bases between the two germline ends. Germline V CDR1 and CDR2: LNHDA, SQIVND (reference sequence). CDR3 nucleotide sequence: TGTGCCACCCAGGGCGGGCTAGGCATCTCCTACGAGCAGTACTTC. It is translated as CATQGGLGISYEQYF.